This entry lists 25 T cell receptor beta chains sequenced from one sample in a study of long-term antiretroviral therapy in people with HIV. At survey level, the immunoSEQ assay was run in its v3.0 version. Sequencing was performed with immunoSEQ multiplex PCR; in TCRdb, only in-frame clones are kept and a portion is missing. The sample lists under 45,000 clones, roughly 93% occurring once. This specimen was unsorted PBMCs, taken about 9.1 years after starting antiretroviral therapy. The origin of the receptors is a man aged 25-45 years with HIV.

The chain couples TRBV28 to TRBJ1-5, with 11 bases that match TRBD1. The ends lost 4 bases at V and 7 bases at J; junction bases unmatched: 3. The CDR3 contains 14 residues. Germline values: CDR1 MDHEN, CDR2 SYDVKM. CDR3 DNA sequence: TGTGCCAGCAGTTGGACAGGGGGCTGGCAGCCCCAGCATTTT. Its protein is CASSWTGGWQPQHF.

V gene TRBV27 combines with J gene TRBJ1-1, with a weak D call TRBD1 (5 bases). V was cut by 2 bases and J by 1 base, with 8 bases left in between. Germline V gives CDR1 MNHEY, CDR2 SMNVEV (reference sequence). This CDR3 has 14 residues. The CDR3 sequence: CASSLSRANTEAFF. The CDR3 DNA sequence: TGTGCCAGCAGTTTAAGCAGGGCGAACACTGAAGCTTTCTTT.

The chain joins TRBV9 to TRBJ2-7, with 9 positions matching TRBD1. Losses at the gene ends were 4 bases for V and 6 bases for J; bases not matched to a gene: 11. CDR1 and CDR2 from the germline V gene are SGDLS and YYNGEE. This CDR3 has 15 residues. The chain's CDR3 is CASSRDRDRVREQYF. Written as DNA, the CDR3 is TGTGCCAGCAGCCGGGACCGGGACAGGGTGCGCGAGCAGTACTTC.

V and J are TRBV6-6 and TRBJ2-7, with 8 bases that match TRBD1. This CDR3 spans 15 amino acids. Trimming cost V 6 bases and J 3 bases; bases outside gene matches: 10. Germline CDR1 and CDR2: MNHNY and SVGAGI (reference sequence). The CDR3 sequence: CASRPGQGIHYEQYF. CDR3 nucleotides: TGTGCCAGCAGGCCCGGACAGGGCATTCACTACGAGCAGTACTTC.

The chain recombines TRBV4-1 with TRBJ1-2, with D tentatively TRBD1 (6 bases). This CDR3 comprises 15 residues. Germline V gene sequence: CDR1 MGHRA, CDR2 YSYEKL. V dropped 3 bases and J dropped 3 bases, with 14 bases sitting between them. For the CDR3, the DNA is TGCGCCAGCAGCCAGGGGGTGGGGGCGCACTATGGCTACACCTTC. This translates into CASSQGVGAHYGYTF.

The chain employs TRBV10-3 and TRBJ1-3, with D unclear. This CDR3 is built from 13 residues. Between the trimmed V and J ends, which lost 4 bases and 2 bases, there was a span of 6 bases. Germline CDR1 reads ENHRY; CDR2 reads SYGVKD. CDR3 in amino acids: CAISVQAGNTIYF. The CDR3 DNA follows: TGTGCCATCAGTGTCCAAGCTGGAAACACCATATATTTT.

The rearrangement joins TRBV10-1 to TRBJ2-3, with TRBD2 matching 15 bases. With 8 bases clipped from V and 8 bases from J, the junction kept 5 bases outside the gene matches. Germline-derived CDR1 and CDR2 are WNHNN and SYGVQD (reference sequence). This CDR3 has 14 residues. The CDR3 bases are TGCGCCAGCTCTCGGACTAGCGGGGGGGCTACGCAGTATTTT. Translating it yields CASSRTSGGATQYF.

This rearrangement joins TRBV7-9 to TRBJ1-1; TRBD1 agrees at 8 bases. Germline V CDR1 and CDR2: SEHNR, FQNEAQ (reference sequence). V dropped 5 bases and J dropped 8; count of bases not matched to a gene: 7. The CDR3 spans 13 residues. The CDR3 spells CASSVGTGLEAFF. CDR3 coding DNA: TGTGCCAGCAGCGTCGGGACAGGTCTAGAAGCTTTCTTT.

The chain combines TRBV2 with TRBJ1-6; 7 bases fit TRBD1. Trimming at V came to 5 bases and at J to 6 bases, leaving 10 bases not matched to a gene. CDR1 and CDR2 from the germline V gene are SNHLY and FYNNEI. This CDR3 has 16 residues. The CDR3 reads CASSRRVTGINSPLHF. CDR3 coding DNA: TGTGCCAGCAGTAGGCGGGTGACAGGGATTAATTCACCCCTCCACTTT.

The J gene is TRBJ2-1, the V gene TRBV6-6; 7 bases line up with TRBD2. The CDR3 is 12 residues long. The V gene's germline CDR1 is MNHNY and CDR2 SVGAGI (reference sequence). V dropped 6 bases and J dropped 8; count of bases not matched to a gene: 4. The CDR3 protein is CASREGRDEQFF. CDR3 nucleotide sequence: TGTGCCAGCAGGGAGGGGAGGGATGAGCAGTTCTTC.

The chain uses TRBV2 and TRBJ2-5, with TRBD2 matching 10 bases. V shed 4 bases, J shed 2 bases, and the junction held 1 base outside the gene matches. This CDR3 has 14 residues. Germline V CDR1 and CDR2: SNHLY, FYNNEI. CDR3 sequence: CASSGLAGQETQYF. In DNA form, the CDR3 reads TGTGCCAGCAGTGGACTAGCGGGTCAAGAGACCCAGTACTTC.

V usage is TRBV10-3 and J usage is TRBJ1-2; D ambiguous. CDR1 is ENHRY and CDR2 is SYGVKD in the germline V gene. This CDR3 is built from 16 residues. V was pared by 3 bases and J by 6 bases, with 20 bases between. The CDR3 region has the DNA TGTGCCATCAGTGACCGGACCGACTCCCTCCTGAATGGCTACACCTTC. Its protein is CAISDRTDSLLNGYTF.

This sequence joins TRBV10-3 and TRBJ2-5; TRBD1 agrees at 11 bases. J was trimmed by 1 base and V by 6 bases; bases with no gene match: 4. This CDR3 contains 15 residues. Germline V gene lookup returns CDR1 ENHRY and CDR2 SYGVKD. The CDR3 region has the DNA TGTGCCATCAGGGCGGGACAGGGGGTCCAAGAGACCCAGTACTTC. This translates into CAIRAGQGVQETQYF.

The chain carries TRBV27 and TRBJ2-1; D remains unclear. The CDR3 is 11 amino acids. Germline-derived CDR1 and CDR2 are MNHEY and SMNVEV (reference sequence). Trimming took off 4 bases at V and 9 bases at J, with 7 bases between the two ends. Here the CDR3 DNA reads TGTGCCAGCAGTTCCGGCGGTGAGCAGTTCTTC. It yields the protein CASSSGGEQFF.

The rearrangement uses TRBV5-6 and TRBJ1-2; the match to TRBD1 covers 10 bases. The ends lost 1 base at V and 5 bases at J; junction bases unmatched: 8. There are 16 residues in the CDR3. CDR1 is SGHDT and CDR2 is YYEEEE in the germline V gene. CDR3: CASSLSVRDRGYGYTF. In nucleotides, the CDR3 is TGTGCCAGCAGCTTGTCAGTACGGGACAGGGGTTATGGCTACACCTTC. Full variable domain (missing parts from reference TRBV5-6 and TRBJ1-2): DAGVTQSPTHLIKTRGQQVTLRCSPKSGHDTVSWYQQALGQGPQFIFQYYEEEERQRGNFPDRFSGHQFPNYSSELNVNALLLGDSALYLCASSLSVRDRGYGYTFGSGTRLTVV.

This clone occurred once. V gene TRBV11-3 combines with J gene TRBJ2-1; D is unclear. Germline V gives CDR1 SGHNT, CDR2 YENEEA. CDR3 size: 11 residues. V dropped 8 bases and J dropped 9 bases, with 11 bases sitting between them. The CDR3 DNA reads TGTGCCAGCGGGTCCGGTGGTGAGCAGTTCTTC. This encodes CASGSGGEQFF.

This clone has only one observation. The J gene is TRBJ2-2, the V gene TRBV11-2, with unresolved D. Trimming took 1 base from V and 5 from J, leaving 11 bases between them. Per germline, CDR1 SGHAT and CDR2 FQNNGV. The CDR3 consists of 15 residues. In nucleotides, the CDR3 is TGTGCCAGCAGCTTAGCGTTGGCTGGTACCGGGGAGCTGTTTTTT. This translates into CASSLALAGTGELFF.

The V call is TRBV6-1, the J call TRBJ2-3; possibly TRBD2 for D (6 bases). The CDR3 spans 15 residues. Trimming took 3 bases from V and 7 from J, leaving 17 bases between them. Looked up from germline, CDR1 is MNHNS and CDR2 is SASEGT. CDR3 nucleotides: TGTGCCAGCAGTGAGGCGGGGCCAGGGATTTATACGCAGTATTTT. This codes for CASSEAGPGIYTQYF.

The chain joins TRBV12-1 to TRBJ1-3; the table's D call of TRBD1 was not tested on the DNA. TRBV12-1 is a listed pseudogene. There are 15 residues in the CDR3. The CDR3 protein is CASSLDSSSGNTIYF. CDR3 bases: TGTGCCAGCAGCTTGGACAGCAGCTCTGGAAACACCATATATTTT.

The V and J genes are TRBV11-3 and TRBJ2-1; maybe TRBD2 (6 bases). CDR1 is SGHNT, CDR2 YENEEA, per germline. V lost 1 base, J lost 2 bases, and 6 bases lay in between. The CDR3 runs to 14 residues. The CDR3, as DNA: TGTGCCAGCAGCTTAGGGACTACCTACAATGAGCAGTTCTTC. This encodes CASSLGTTYNEQFF.

The chain has TRBV21-1 and TRBJ2-1; TRBD2 is the table's D call, not checked against the DNA. TRBV21-1 is flagged as a pseudogene. The length of the CDR3 is 14 residues. Here the CDR3 DNA reads TGTGCCAGCAGCATACGACGGGCCTACAATGAGCAGTTCTTC. It specifies CASSIRRAYNEQFF.

Relative to its sample, this clone is medium-sized. The chain has TRBV7-9 and TRBJ1-2, with a tentative D call TRBD1 (6 bases). There are 16 residues in the CDR3. Germline V gene sequence: CDR1 SEHNR, CDR2 FQNEAQ (reference sequence). V was cut by 4 bases and J by 8 bases, with 23 bases left in between. The CDR3 region is CASSSSILSGADGYTF. The CDR3 DNA sequence: TGTGCCAGCAGCTCATCTATTTTATCGGGGGCGGACGGCTACACCTTC.

DNA of the CDR3: TGCAGCGCTAGACCCGGGACAACTCCCTCGAACGAGCAGTACTTC. It encodes CSARPGTTPSNEQYF. The chain joins TRBV29-1 to TRBJ2-5, with a possible D match to TRBD1 (6 bases). The better agreement between TRBJ2-7 and the DNA end casts doubt on the J call. The CDR3 spans 15 residues. Per the germline V gene, CDR1 is SQVTM and CDR2 is ANQGSEA.

This clone appeared once. The chain recombines TRBV6-1 with TRBJ1-5; D is possibly TRBD1 (5 bases). The V and J ends lost 9 bases and 6 bases respectively, with 18 bases between them. This CDR3 has 14 amino acids. CDR1 is MNHNS, CDR2 SASEGT, per germline. The CDR3, as DNA: TGTGCCAGTTCCTCTGACAGAAACAGTCAGCCCCAGCATTTT. Protein sequence: CASSSDRNSQPQHF.

This clone was seen once. The V and J genes are TRBV7-9 and TRBJ2-1, with a possible D match to TRBD2 (6 bases). CDR1 is SEHNR and CDR2 is FQNEAQ in the germline V gene (reference sequence). The CDR3 covers 16 residues. V lost 3 bases, J lost 1 base, and 13 bases lay in between. CDR3 sequence (DNA): TGTGCCAGCAGCTTGGGGGGAGGCGGATCCTACAATGAGCAGTTCTTC. It yields the protein CASSLGGGGSYNEQFF.